This T cell receptor (beta chain) was documented in a study of blood T cells in healthy people across ages. The sample holds a few counts of this clonotype. Its target is not known. Next came a second PCR, run for about 6 to 12 cycles, which used a sample-barcoded 5' primer along with a J-beta primer mix. Using its own MiXCR run on the 5' RACE reads, TCRdb lists one record per CDR3 protein. The sample gives hundreds of thousands of distinct CDR3 sequences, around two fifths of which show up once; roughly 18% is in the top ten. Study results and caveats: Researchers said unsorted PBMCs prevented a conclusive naive versus antigen-experienced comparison. Possibly confounding the expanded clonotype changes was the fact that donor CMV status was unknown.

Input material: blood. This TCR was sampled from a man aged 60 to 75 in good health.

CDR3 bases: TGTGCCAGCAGCCAAGGGCGGGCCAGAGGGTACGAGCAGTACTTC. Translated: CASSQGRARGYEQYF. The chain employs TRBV14 and TRBJ2-7, with a weak D call TRBD2 (5 bases). Germline V gene sequence: CDR1 SGHDN, CDR2 FVKESK. The V and J ends lost 1 base and 4 bases respectively, with 14 bases between them. The CDR3 is 15 residues long.